The entry that follows covers one TCR beta chain sequence. Its antigen is not known. The source of the sample is a study of blood T cells in healthy people across ages. Broader study findings: It was held that the diversity estimates obtained from one million T cells were underestimates. Diversity of TCR beta per million T cells declined in a roughly linear way with age.

Through a sample-barcoded 5' primer and a J-beta primer mix, a second PCR was run for roughly 6 to 11 cycles. TCRdb itself ran the 5' RACE reads through MiXCR, one entry per CDR3 protein. The sample holds about 1.4 million distinct CDR3 sequences, approximately 59% seen once. Germline V gene lookup returns CDR1 DFQATT and CDR2 SNEGSKA (reference sequence). The CDR3 loop spans 12 amino acids. Trimming cost V 0 bases and J 8 bases, with 9 bases left between them. RNA extraction gave at least 5.5 micrograms of total RNA per sample. Specimen: blood. This chain joins TRBV20-1 and TRBJ2-3; D might be TRBD2 (5 bases). The TCR sequence derives from a man aged 18 to 29 in good health. The CDR3 DNA reads TGCAGTGCTAGAGATATCGAGGGTACGCAGTATTTT. This encodes CSARDIEGTQYF.